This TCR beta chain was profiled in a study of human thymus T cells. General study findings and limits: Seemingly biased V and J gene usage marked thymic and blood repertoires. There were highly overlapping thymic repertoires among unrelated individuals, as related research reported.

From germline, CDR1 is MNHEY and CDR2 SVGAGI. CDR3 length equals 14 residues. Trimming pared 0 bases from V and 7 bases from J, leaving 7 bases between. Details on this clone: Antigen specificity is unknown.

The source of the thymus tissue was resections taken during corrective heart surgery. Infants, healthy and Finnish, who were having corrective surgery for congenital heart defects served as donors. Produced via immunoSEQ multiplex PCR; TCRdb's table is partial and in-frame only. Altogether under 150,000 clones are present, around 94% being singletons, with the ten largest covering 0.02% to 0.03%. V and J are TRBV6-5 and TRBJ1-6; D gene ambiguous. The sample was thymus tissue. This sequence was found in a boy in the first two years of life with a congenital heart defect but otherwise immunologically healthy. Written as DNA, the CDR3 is TGTGCCAGCAGTTACTCGGGCCCCAATTCACCCCTCCACTTT. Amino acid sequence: CASSYSGPNSPLHF.